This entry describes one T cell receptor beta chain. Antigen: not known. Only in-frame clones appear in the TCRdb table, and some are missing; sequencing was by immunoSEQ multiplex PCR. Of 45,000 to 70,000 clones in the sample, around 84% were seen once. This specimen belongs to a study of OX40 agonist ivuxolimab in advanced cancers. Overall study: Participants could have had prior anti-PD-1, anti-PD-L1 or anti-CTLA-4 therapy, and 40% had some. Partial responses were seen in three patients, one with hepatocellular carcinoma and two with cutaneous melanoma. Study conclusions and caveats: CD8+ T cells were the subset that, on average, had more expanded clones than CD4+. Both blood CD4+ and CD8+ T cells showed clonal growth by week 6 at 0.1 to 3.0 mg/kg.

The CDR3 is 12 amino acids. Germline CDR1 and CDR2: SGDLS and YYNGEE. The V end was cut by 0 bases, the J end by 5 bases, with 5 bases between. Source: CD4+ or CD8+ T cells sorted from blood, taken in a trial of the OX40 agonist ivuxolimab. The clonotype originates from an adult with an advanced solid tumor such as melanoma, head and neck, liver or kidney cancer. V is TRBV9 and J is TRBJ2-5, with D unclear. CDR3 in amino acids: CASSVVSETQYF. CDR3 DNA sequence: TGTGCCAGCAGCGTAGTGTCCGAGACCCAGTACTTC.